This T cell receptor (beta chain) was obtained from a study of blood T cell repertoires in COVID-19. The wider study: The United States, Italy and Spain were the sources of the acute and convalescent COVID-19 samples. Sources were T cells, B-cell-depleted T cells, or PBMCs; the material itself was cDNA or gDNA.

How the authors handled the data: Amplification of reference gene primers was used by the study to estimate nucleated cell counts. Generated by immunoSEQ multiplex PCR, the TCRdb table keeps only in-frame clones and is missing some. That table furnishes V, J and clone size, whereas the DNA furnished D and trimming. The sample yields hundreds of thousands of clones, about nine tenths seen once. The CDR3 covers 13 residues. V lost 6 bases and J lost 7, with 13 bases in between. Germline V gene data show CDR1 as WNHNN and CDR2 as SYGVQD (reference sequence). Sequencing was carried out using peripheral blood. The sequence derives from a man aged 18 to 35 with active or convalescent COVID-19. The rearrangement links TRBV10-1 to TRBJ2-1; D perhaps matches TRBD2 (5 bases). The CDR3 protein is CASREDNRNEQFF. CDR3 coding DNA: TGCGCCAGCAGGGAGGATAATAGAAATGAGCAGTTCTTC.